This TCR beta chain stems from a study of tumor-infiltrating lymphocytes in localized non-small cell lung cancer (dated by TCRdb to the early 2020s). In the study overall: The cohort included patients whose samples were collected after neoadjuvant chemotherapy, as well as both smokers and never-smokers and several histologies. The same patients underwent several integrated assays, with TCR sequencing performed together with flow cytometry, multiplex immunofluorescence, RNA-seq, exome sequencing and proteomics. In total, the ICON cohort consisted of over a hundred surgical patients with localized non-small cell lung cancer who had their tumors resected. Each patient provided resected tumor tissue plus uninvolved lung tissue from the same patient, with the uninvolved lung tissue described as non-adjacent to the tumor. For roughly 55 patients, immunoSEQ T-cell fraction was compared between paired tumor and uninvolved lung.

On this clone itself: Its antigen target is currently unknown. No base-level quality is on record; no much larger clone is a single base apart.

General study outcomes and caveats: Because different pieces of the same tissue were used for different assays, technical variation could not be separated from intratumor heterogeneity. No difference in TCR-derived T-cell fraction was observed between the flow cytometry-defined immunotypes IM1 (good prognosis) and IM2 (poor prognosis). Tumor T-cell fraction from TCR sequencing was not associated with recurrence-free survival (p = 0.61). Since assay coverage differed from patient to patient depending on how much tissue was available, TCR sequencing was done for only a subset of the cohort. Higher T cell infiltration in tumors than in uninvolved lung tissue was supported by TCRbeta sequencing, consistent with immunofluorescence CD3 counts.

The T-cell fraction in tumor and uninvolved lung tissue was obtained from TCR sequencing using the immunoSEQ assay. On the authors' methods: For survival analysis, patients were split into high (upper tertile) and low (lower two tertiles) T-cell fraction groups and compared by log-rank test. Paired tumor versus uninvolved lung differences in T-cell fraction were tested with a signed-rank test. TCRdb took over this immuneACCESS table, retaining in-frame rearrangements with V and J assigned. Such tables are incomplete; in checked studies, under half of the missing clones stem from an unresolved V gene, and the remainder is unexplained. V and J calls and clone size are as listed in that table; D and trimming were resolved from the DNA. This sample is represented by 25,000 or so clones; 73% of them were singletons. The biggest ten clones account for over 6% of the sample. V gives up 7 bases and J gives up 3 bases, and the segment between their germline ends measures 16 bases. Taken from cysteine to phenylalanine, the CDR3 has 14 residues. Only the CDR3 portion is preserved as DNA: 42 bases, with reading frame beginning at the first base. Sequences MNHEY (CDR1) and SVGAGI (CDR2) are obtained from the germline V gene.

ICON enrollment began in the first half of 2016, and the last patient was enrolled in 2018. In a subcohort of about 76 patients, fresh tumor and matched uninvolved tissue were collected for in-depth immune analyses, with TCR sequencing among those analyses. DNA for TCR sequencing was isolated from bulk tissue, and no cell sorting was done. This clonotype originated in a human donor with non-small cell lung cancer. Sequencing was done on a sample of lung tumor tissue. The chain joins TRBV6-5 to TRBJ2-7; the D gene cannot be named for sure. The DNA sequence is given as TGTGCCAGCACCTCGATAAGGGCGAACTACGAGCAGTACTTC. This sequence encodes CASTSIRANYEQYF.